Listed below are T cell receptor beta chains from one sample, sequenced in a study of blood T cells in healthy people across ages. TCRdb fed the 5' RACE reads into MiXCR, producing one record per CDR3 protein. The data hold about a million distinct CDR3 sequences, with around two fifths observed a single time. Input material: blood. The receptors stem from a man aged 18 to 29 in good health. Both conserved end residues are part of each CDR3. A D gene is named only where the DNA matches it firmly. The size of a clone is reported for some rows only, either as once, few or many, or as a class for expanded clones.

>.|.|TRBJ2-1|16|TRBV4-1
CASGHKGIKTNNEQFF
TGCGCCAGCGGCCACAAGGGGATTAAAACTAACAATGAGCAGTTCTTC
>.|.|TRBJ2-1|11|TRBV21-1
CASSKGGQKFF
TGTGCCAGCAGCAAAGGGGGACAGAAGTTCTTC
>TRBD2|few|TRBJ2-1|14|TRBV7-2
CASNLVRGANEQFF
TGTGCCAGCAACTTAGTGCGGGGGGCTAATGAGCAGTTCTTC
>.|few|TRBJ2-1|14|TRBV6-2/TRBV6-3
CASTTGGAYNEQFF
TGTGCCAGCACGACGGGGGGCGCCTACAATGAGCAGTTCTTC
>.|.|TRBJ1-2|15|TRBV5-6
CASSLVDAPGYGYTF
TGTGCCAGCAGCTTGGTGGACGCCCCTGGGTATGGCTACACCTTC
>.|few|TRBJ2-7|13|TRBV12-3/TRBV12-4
CASSGPYPYEQYF
TGTGCCAGCAGCGGACCCTATCCCTACGAGCAGTACTTC
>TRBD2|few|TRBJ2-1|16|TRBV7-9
CASSLPRGGPYNEQFF
TGTGCCAGCAGCTTACCTCGGGGGGGCCCCTACAATGAGCAGTTCTTC
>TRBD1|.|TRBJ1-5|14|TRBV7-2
CASRMDRGHQPQHF
TGTGCCAGCAGGATGGACAGGGGACATCAGCCCCAGCATTTT
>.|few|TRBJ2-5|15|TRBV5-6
CASSFLGISGETQYF
TGTGCCAGCAGCTTTCTGGGAATCAGTGGGGAGACCCAGTACTTC
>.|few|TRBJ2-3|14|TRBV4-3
CASSQAIRAHTQYF
TGCGCCAGCAGCCAAGCAATTAGGGCCCATACGCAGTATTTT
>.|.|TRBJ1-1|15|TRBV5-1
CASSYTGTGNTEAFF
TGCGCCAGCAGCTATACCGGGACGGGAAACACTGAAGCTTTCTTT
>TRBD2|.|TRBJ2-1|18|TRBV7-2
CASRISLISGGRFNEQFF
TGTGCCAGCAGGATTTCGCTTATTAGCGGGGGGCGGTTCAATGAGCAGTTCTTC
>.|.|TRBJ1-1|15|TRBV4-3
CASSQDTGYRTEAFF
TGCGCCAGCAGCCAGGACACAGGGTACCGGACTGAAGCTTTCTTT
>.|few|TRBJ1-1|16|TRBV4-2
CASSQVRWDDGTEAFF
TGTGCCAGCAGCCAAGTAAGGTGGGACGATGGCACTGAAGCTTTCTTT
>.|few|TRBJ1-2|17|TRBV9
CASSTGSGRGTNYGYTF
TGTGCCAGCAGCACAGGGTCGGGACGGGGAACTAACTATGGCTACACCTTC
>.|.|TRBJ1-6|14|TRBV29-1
CSPHRAPYNSPLHF
TGCAGCCCCCACCGGGCCCCCTATAATTCACCCCTCCACTTT
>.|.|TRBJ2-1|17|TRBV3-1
CASSQVSRSSSYNKQFF
TGTGCCAGCAGCCAAGTGAGCCGTTCGAGCTCCTACAATAAGCAGTTCTTC
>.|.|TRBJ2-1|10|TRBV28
CASSRLVQFF
TGTGCCAGCAGTCGACTAGTTCAGTTCTTC
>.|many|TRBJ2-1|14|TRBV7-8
CASSVDSRGYEQFF
TGTGCCAGCAGCGTAGATAGCAGGGGATATGAGCAGTTCTTC
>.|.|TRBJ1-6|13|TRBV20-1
CSARDTRDSPLHF
TGCAGTGCTAGAGATACCCGGGATTCACCCCTCCACTTT
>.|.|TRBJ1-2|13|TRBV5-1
CASSLVVGKGYTF
TGCGCCAGCAGCTTGGTGGTCGGCAAAGGCTACACCTTC
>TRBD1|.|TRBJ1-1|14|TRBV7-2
CASSFTTGGIEAFF
TGTGCCAGCAGCTTTACGACAGGGGGTATTGAAGCTTTCTTT
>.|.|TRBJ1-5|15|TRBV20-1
CSARARGTSNQPQHF
TGCAGTGCTAGAGCAAGGGGGACCAGCAATCAGCCCCAGCATTTT
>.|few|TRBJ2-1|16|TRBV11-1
CASSPRAGRIYNEQFF
TGTGCCAGCAGCCCCAGGGCAGGGAGAATTTACAATGAGCAGTTCTTC
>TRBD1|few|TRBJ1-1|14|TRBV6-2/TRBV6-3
CASKWTGQNTEAFF
TGTGCCAGCAAATGGACAGGGCAGAACACTGAAGCTTTCTTT